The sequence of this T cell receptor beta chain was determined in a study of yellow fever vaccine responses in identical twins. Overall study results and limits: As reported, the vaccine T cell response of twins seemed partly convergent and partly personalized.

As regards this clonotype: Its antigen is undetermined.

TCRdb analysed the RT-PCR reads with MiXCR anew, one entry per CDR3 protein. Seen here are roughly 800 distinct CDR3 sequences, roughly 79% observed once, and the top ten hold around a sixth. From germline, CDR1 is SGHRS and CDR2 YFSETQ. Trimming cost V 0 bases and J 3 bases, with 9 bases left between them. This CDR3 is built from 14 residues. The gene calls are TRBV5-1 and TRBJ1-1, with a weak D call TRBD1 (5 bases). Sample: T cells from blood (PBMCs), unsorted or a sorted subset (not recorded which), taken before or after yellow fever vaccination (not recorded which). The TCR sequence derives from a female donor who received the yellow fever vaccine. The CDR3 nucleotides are TGCGCCAGCAGCTTGGTGGGGGGGGACACTGAAGCTTTCTTT. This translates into CASSLVGGDTEAFF.